What follows is one T cell receptor (beta chain) and its context. This sample was included in a study of monozygotic twins with inflammatory bowel disease. The CDR3 has 14 residues. Germline V gene lookup returns CDR1 MNHNS and CDR2 SASEGT. TCRdb re-called the 5' RACE reads, yielding one record per CDR3 amino acid sequence without DNA. The table lists 200,000 to 250,000 distinct CDR3 sequences. Blood (approximately 2.3 ml) was collected from every donor individually. The gene calls are TRBV6-1 and TRBJ2-4; TCRdb's D call of TRBD1 is untestable without DNA. The sample comprised blood. This TCR was sampled from a human donor with ulcerative colitis or Crohn's disease, or a healthy co-twin of an affected twin (not recorded which). The CDR3 region is CASSPWTGSNIQYF.